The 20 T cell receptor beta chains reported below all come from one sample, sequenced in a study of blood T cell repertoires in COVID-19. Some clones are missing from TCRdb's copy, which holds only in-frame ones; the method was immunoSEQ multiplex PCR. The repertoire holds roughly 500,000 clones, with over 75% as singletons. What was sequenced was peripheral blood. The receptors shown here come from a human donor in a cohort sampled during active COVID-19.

The CDR3 DNA is TGTGCCAGTAGTACCTCGACTAGCACAATGTACTACGAGCAGTACTTC. This gives the protein CASSTSTSTMYYEQYF. The chain is built from TRBV19 and TRBJ2-7, with TRBD2 matching over 7 bases. CDR1 and CDR2 (germline): LNHDA, SQIVND (reference sequence). J lost 3 bases, V lost 4 bases, and 12 bases had no gene match. The CDR3 sequence is 16 residues long.

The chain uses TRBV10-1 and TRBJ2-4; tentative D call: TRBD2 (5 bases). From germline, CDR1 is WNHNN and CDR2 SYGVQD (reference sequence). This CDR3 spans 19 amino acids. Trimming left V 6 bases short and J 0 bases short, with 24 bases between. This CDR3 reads CASRRSTRPTQSAKNIQYF. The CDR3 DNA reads TGCGCCAGCAGGAGGAGTACTAGACCTACCCAGTCAGCCAAAAACATTCAGTACTTC.

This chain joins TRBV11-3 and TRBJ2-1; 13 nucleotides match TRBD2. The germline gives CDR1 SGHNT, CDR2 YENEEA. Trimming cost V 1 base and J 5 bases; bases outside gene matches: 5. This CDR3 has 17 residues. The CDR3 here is CASSLGLAGGGDNEQFF. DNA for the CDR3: TGTGCCAGCAGCTTAGGACTAGCGGGAGGAGGGGACAATGAGCAGTTCTTC.

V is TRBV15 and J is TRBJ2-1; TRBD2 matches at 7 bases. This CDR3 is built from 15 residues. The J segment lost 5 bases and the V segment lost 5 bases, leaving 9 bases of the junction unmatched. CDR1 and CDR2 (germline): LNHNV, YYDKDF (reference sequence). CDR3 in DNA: TGTGCCACCAGCCGAGCGGGACTTTCGGACAATGAGCAGTTCTTC. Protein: CATSRAGLSDNEQFF. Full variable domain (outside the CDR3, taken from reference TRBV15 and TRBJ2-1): DAMVIQNPRYQVTQFGKPVTLSCSQTLNHNVMYWYQQKSSQAPKLLFHYYDKDFNNEADTPDNFQSRRPNTSFCFLDIRSPGLGDTAMYLCATSRAGLSDNEQFFGPGTRLTVL.

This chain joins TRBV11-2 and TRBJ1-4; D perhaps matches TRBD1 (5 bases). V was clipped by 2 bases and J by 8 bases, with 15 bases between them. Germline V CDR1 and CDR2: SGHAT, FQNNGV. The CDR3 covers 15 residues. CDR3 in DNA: TGTGCCAGCAGCTTATATGGGACTCAAGGGGAAAAACTGTTTTTT. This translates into CASSLYGTQGEKLFF.

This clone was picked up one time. The CDR3 sequence: CASSQTGGDNYGYTF. In DNA, the CDR3 is TGTGCCAGCAGCCAGACAGGGGGGGACAACTATGGCTACACCTTC. The chain combines TRBV3-1 (or the pseudogene TRBV3-2) with TRBJ1-2; TRBD1 agrees at 9 bases. Germline V lookup: CDR1 LGHDT, CDR2 YNNKEL (reference sequence). The CDR3 is 15 residues long. V was pared by 3 bases and J by 2 bases, with 4 bases of the junction left unmatched.

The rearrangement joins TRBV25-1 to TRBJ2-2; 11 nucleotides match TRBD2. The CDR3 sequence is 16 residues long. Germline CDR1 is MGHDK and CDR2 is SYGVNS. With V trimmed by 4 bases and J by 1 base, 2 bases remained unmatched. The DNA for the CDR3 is TGTGCCAGCAGTGCCCTAGCGGGAGGGAACACCGGGGAGCTGTTTTTT. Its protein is CASSALAGGNTGELFF.

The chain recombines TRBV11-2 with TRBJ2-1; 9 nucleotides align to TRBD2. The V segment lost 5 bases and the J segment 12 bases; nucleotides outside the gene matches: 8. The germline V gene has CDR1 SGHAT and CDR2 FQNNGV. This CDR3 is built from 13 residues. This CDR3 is CASSQPGLASQFF. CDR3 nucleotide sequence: TGTGCCAGCAGCCAGCCGGGACTAGCCTCGCAGTTCTTC.

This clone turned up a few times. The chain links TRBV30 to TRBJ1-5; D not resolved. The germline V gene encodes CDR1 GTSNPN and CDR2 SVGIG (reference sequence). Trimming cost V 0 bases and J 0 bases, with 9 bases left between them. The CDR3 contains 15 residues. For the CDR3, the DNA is TGTGCCTGGAGTGTTCCCGGGGATAGCAATCAGCCCCAGCATTTT. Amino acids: CAWSVPGDSNQPQHF.

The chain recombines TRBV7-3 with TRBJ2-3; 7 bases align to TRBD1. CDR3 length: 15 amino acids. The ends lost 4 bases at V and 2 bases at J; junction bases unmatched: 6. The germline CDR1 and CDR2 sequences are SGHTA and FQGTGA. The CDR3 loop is CASSSLGQNTDTQYF. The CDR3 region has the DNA TGTGCCAGCAGCTCCCTGGGACAGAACACAGATACGCAGTATTTT.

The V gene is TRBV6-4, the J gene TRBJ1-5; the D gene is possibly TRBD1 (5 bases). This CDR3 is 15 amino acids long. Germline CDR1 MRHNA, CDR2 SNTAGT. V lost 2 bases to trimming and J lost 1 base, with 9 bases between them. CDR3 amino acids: CASSDQGGSNQPQHF. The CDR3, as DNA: TGTGCCAGCAGTGACCAGGGCGGAAGCAATCAGCCCCAGCATTTT.

For the CDR3, the DNA is TGCGCCAGCAGCCAATCTAACGACAGAGGAACTGAAGCTTTCTTT. Translating it yields CASSQSNDRGTEAFF. The chain carries TRBV4-3 and TRBJ1-1; D is perhaps TRBD1 (5 bases). Germline V lookup: CDR1 LGHNA, CDR2 YSLEER. The CDR3 runs to 15 residues. Between the trimmed V and J ends, which lost 2 bases and 5 bases, there was a span of 15 bases.

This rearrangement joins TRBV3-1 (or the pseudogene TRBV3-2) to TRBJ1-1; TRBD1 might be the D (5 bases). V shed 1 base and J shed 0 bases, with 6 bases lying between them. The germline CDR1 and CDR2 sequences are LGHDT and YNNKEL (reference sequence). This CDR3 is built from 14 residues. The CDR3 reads CASSQGQLNTEAFF. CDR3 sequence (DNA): TGTGCCAGCAGCCAAGGACAGCTGAACACTGAAGCTTTCTTT.

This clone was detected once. CDR3 in DNA: TGTGCCAGTACCGGGGGACTAGCGGGCTCCACCTCCTACAATGAGCAGTTCTTC. Protein product: CASTGGLAGSTSYNEQFF. The chain uses TRBV19 and TRBJ2-1; 12 bases agree with TRBD2. Losses at the gene ends were 7 bases for V and 0 bases for J; bases not matched to a gene: 10. The CDR3 has 18 residues. Germline CDR1 LNHDA, CDR2 SQIVND (reference sequence).

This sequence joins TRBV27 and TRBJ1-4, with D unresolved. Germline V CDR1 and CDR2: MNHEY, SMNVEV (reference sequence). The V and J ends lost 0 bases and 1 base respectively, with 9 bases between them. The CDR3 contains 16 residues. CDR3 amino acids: CASSLSFGETNEKLFF. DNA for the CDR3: TGTGCCAGCAGTTTATCGTTCGGGGAAACTAATGAAAAACTGTTTTTT.

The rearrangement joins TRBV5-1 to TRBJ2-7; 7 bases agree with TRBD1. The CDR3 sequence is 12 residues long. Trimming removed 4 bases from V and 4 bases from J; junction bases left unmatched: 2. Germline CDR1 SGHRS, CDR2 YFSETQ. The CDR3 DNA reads TGCGCCAGCAGCCTGACAGGGTACGAGCAGTACTTC. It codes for CASSLTGYEQYF.

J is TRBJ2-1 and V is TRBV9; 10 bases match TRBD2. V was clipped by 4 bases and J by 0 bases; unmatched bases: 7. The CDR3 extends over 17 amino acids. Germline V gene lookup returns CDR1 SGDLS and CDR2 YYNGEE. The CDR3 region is CASSPRERGGSYNEQFF. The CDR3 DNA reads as TGTGCCAGCAGCCCGAGGGAGCGGGGGGGCTCCTACAATGAGCAGTTCTTC.

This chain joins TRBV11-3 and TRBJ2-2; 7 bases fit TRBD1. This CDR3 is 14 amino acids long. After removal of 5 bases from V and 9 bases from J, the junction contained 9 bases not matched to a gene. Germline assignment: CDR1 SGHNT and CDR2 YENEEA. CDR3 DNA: TGTGCCAGCAGCCCCAGAGGGGGCGCCAGGGAGCTGTTTTTT. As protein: CASSPRGGARELFF.

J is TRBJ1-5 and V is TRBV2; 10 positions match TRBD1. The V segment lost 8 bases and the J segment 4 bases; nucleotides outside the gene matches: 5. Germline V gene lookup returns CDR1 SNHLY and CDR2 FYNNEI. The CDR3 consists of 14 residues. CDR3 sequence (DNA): TGTGCCAGCTTGAGGGACAGGGGAAATCAGCCCCAGCATTTT. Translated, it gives CASLRDRGNQPQHF.

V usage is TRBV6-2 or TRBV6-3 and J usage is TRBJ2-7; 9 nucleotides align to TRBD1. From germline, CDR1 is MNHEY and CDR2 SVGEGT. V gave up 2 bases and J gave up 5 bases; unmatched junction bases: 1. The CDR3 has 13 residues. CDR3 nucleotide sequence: TGTGCCAGCAGTTACGGGACAGGGAACGAGCAGTACTTC. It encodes CASSYGTGNEQYF.